A selection of T cell receptor beta chains follows, all from one sample in a study of breast tumors, draining lymph nodes, adjacent tissues. TCRdb re-derived calls from the multiplex PCR reads in MiXCR, one entry per CDR3 protein. The table shows 180,000 or so distinct CDR3 sequences, with 33% occurring only once. The sequencing input was axillary lymph node tissue. Receptors were obtained from a female donor with breast cancer. Some clones in this sample may be carry-over from other donors' samples. Each CDR3 is given with its conserved first and last residue. A D gene is named only where the DNA matches it firmly. Clone size is stated in some rows and not others, as once, few, many or a class when expanded.

v_call	clone_size	d_call	j_call	cdr3_aa	cdr3_nt
TRBV7-2	many	TRBD2	TRBJ2-7	CASSLEVLAGVLDYEQYF	TGTGCCAGCAGCTTAGAGGTGCTAGCGGGAGTCTTGGACTACGAGCAGTACTTC
TRBV30	many	.	TRBJ2-5	CAWSALGGETQYF	TGTGCCTGGAGTGCGCTGGGAGGAGAGACCCAGTACTTC
TRBV7-6	once	.	TRBJ2-2	CASSLDRASGELFF	TGTGCCAGCAGCTTAGACCGGGCATCCGGGGAGCTGTTTTTT
TRBV14	.	TRBD1	TRBJ1-2	CASSPGQGLYGYTF	TGTGCCAGCAGCCCAGGACAGGGACTCTATGGCTACACCTTC
TRBV24-1	.	.	TRBJ1-5	CATSDPPRVLQPQHF	TGTGCCACCAGTGACCCTCCCAGGGTTCTCCAGCCCCAGCATTTT
TRBV29-1	.	TRBD1	TRBJ2-3	CSWAGTGSRDTQYF	TGCAGCTGGGCCGGGACAGGGAGTAGGGATACGCAGTATTTT
TRBV6-5	many	.	TRBJ1-4	CASRLISTNEKLFF	TGTGCCAGCAGGCTAATTTCAACTAATGAAAAACTGTTTTTT
TRBV7-2	many	TRBD2	TRBJ2-1	CASSQRRRAGGLIF	TGTGCCAGCAGCCAAAGGCGGCGGGCGGGGGGGCTGATCTTC
TRBV6-2/TRBV6-3	many	.	TRBJ2-5	CASSWPGGGGAQYF	TGTGCCAGCAGTTGGCCGGGGGGCGGCGGGGCCCAGTACTTC
TRBV7-2	many	.	TRBJ2-1	CASSPGRNNEQFF	TGTGCCAGCAGCCCTGGGCGCAACAATGAGCAGTTCTTC
TRBV6-5	many	TRBD2	TRBJ2-1	CASSPPGLAGNNEQFF	TGTGCCAGCAGCCCCCCGGGACTAGCGGGGAACAATGAGCAGTTCTTC
TRBV19	.	.	TRBJ1-4	CASSILGGEKLFF	TGTGCCAGTAGTATTTTGGGTGGTGAAAAACTGTTTTTT
TRBV13	many	.	TRBJ2-7	CASSYGLSYEQYF	TGTGCCAGCAGCTATGGACTTTCCTACGAGCAGTACTTC
TRBV29-1	.	TRBD1	TRBJ1-1	CSVSRQGNTEAFF	TGCAGCGTGAGTCGACAGGGGAACACTGAAGCTTTCTTT
TRBV7-9	.	TRBD2	TRBJ2-7	CASREAGRGYEQYF	TGTGCCAGCAGGGAGGCGGGGAGGGGCTACGAGCAGTACTTC
TRBV6-1	.	TRBD2	TRBJ2-3	CASSPSPGLAGIDTQYF	TGTGCCAGCAGTCCCTCCCCGGGACTAGCGGGGATAGATACGCAGTATTTT
TRBV28	.	.	TRBJ2-7	CASSPNLWGAPYEQYF	TGTGCCAGCAGCCCTAACTTGTGGGGCGCCCCCTACGAGCAGTACTTC
TRBV4-1	many	.	TRBJ1-6	CASSQDRSSYNSPLHF	TGCGCCAGCAGCCAAGACCGGAGCTCCTATAATTCACCCCTCCACTTT
TRBV9	many	TRBD2	TRBJ2-3	CASSAWTGGGSTDTQYF	TGTGCCAGCAGCGCCTGGACCGGCGGGGGAAGCACAGATACGCAGTATTTT
TRBV11-3	few	.	TRBJ1-5	CASSLRTGQYQPQHF	TGTGCCAGCAGCTTACGGACTGGACAGTATCAGCCCCAGCATTTT
TRBV11-3	.	.	TRBJ1-5	CASSLDAGSLGNQPQHF	TGTGCCAGCAGCTTAGATGCGGGGTCGTTGGGCAATCAGCCCCAGCATTTT
TRBV6-1	many	.	TRBJ2-7	CASSAGLGLAEQYF	TGTGCCAGCAGCGCGGGCCTGGGACTTGCTGAGCAGTACTTC
TRBV10-3	many	.	TRBJ2-6	CAISEVAGSGANVLTF	TGTGCCATCAGTGAGGTAGCAGGCTCTGGGGCCAACGTCCTGACTTTC
TRBV12-3/TRBV12-4	many	.	TRBJ2-2	CASSFGPGQAANTGELFF	TGTGCCAGCAGTTTCGGGCCGGGGCAGGCTGCGAACACCGGGGAGCTGTTTTTT
TRBV18	many	.	TRBJ2-7	CASSRSSEDEQYF	TGTGCCAGCTCACGTTCTAGCGAGGACGAGCAGTACTTC
TRBV10-1	.	.	TRBJ1-5	CASSGLGRVLQPQHF	TGCGCCAGCAGTGGACTCGGCAGGGTCCTTCAGCCCCAGCACTTT
TRBV11-2	.	.	TRBJ1-2	CASSTNGVVYTF	TGTGCCAGCAGCACAAACGGGGTCGTCTACACCTTC